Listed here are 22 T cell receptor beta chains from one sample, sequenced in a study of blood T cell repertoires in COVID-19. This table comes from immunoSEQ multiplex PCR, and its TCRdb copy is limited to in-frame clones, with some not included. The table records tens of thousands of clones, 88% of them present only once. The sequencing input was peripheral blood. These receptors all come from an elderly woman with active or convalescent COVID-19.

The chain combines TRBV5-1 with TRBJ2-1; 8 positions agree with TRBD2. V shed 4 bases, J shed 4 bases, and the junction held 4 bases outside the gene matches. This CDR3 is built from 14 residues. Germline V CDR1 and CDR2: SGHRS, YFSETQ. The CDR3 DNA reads TGCGCCAGCAGCGTTAGCGGGGAGTACAATGAGCAGTTCTTC. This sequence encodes CASSVSGEYNEQFF.

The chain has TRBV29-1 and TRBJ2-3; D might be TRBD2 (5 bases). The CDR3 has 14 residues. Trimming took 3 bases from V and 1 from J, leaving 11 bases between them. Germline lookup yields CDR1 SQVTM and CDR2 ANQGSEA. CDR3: CSVDERYRTDTQYF. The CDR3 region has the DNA TGCAGCGTTGACGAGCGGTATCGCACAGATACGCAGTATTTT.

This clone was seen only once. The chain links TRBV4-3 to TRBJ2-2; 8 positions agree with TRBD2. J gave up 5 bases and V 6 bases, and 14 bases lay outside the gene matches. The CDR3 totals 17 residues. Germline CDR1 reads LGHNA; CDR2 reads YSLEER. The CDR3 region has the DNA TGCGCCAGCAGTCTTGAATCAGCGGGAGTGAGGACCGGGGAGCTGTTTTTT. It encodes CASSLESAGVRTGELFF.

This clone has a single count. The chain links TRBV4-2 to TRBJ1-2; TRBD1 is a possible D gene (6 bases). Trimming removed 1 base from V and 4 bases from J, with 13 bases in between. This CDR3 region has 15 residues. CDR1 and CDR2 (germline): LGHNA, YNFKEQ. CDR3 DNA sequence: TGTGCCAGCAGCCAAGTAGGTGGACAGTCCTATGGCTACACCTTC. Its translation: CASSQVGGQSYGYTF.

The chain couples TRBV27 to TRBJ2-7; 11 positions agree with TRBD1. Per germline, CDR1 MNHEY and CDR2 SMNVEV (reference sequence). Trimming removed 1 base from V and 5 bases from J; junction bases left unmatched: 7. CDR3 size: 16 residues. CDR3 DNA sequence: TGTGCCAGCAGTTTATTGGACAGGGGGCCGGGGAACGAGCAGTACTTC. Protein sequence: CASSLLDRGPGNEQYF.

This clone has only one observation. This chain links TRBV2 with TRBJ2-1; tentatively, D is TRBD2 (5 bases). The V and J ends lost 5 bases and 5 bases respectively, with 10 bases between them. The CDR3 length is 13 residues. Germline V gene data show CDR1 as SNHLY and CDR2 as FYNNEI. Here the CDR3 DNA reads TGTGCCAGCAGTAGGACTGGTAACAATGAGCAGTTCTTC. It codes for CASSRTGNNEQFF.

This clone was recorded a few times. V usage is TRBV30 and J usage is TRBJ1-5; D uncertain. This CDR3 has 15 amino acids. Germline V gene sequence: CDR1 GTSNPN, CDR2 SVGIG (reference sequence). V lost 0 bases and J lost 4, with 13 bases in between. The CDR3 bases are TGTGCCTGGAGTGTAGGTTTAGGAGCAAATCAGCCCCAGCATTTT. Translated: CAWSVGLGANQPQHF.

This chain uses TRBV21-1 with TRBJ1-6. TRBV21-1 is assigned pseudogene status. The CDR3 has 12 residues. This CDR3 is CASRRWSSPLHF. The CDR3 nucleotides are TGTGCCAGTCGACGGTGGAGTTCACCCCTCCACTTT.

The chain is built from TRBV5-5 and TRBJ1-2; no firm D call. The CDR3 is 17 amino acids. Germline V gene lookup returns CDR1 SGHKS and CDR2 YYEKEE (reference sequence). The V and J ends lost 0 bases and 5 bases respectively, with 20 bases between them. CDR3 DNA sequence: TGTGCCAGCAGCTTGGTTATTAACGGGATTGGGGAGTATGGCTACACCTTC. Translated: CASSLVINGIGEYGYTF.

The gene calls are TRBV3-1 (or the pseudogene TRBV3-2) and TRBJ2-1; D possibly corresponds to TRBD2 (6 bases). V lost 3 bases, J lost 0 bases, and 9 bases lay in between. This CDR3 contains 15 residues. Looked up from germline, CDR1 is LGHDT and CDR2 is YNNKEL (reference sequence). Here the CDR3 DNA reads TGTGCCAGCAGCCAGCCGGGAGTCTCCTACAATGAGCAGTTCTTC. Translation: CASSQPGVSYNEQFF.

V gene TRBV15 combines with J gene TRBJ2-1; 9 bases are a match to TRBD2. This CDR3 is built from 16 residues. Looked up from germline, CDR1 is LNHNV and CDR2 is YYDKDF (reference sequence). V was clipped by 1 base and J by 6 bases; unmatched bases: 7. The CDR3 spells CATSRGRLAVRNEQFF. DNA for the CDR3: TGTGCCACCAGCAGAGGGAGACTAGCGGTACGCAATGAGCAGTTCTTC.

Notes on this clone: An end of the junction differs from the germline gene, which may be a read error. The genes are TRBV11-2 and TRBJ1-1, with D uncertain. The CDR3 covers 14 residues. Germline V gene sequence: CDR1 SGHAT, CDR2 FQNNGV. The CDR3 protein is CAGSLNRGNTEAFF. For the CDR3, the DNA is TGTGCCGGCAGCTTAAACCGGGGAAACACTGAAGCTTTCTTT.

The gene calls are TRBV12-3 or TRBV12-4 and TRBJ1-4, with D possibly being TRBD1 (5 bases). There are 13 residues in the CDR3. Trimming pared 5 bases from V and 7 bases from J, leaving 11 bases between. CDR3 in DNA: TGTGCCAGCAGTGCCCGACAGCTTGAAAAACTGTTTTTT. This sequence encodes CASSARQLEKLFF.

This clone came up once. Written as DNA, the CDR3 is TGTGCCACCCGGCGGTCCAGCACAGATACGCAGTATTTT. Its protein is CATRRSSTDTQYF. This chain links TRBV5-4 with TRBJ2-3; unclear D gene. V dropped 9 bases and J dropped 0 bases, with 11 bases sitting between them. There are 13 residues in the CDR3. From germline, CDR1 is SGHNT and CDR2 YYREEE (reference sequence).

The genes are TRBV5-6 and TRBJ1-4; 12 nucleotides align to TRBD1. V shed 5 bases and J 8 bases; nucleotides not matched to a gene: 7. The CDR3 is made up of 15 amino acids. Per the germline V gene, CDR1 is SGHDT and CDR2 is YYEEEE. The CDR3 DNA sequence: TGTGCCAGCAGTCCCGGGACAGGGGGCGGAGAAAAACTGTTTTTT. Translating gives CASSPGTGGGEKLFF.

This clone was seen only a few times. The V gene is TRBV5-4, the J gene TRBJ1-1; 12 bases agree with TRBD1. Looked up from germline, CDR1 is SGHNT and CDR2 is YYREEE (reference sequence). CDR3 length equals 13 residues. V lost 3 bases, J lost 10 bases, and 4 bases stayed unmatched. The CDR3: CASSWDRGRGAFF. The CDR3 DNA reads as TGTGCCAGCAGCTGGGACAGGGGGCGGGGAGCTTTCTTT.

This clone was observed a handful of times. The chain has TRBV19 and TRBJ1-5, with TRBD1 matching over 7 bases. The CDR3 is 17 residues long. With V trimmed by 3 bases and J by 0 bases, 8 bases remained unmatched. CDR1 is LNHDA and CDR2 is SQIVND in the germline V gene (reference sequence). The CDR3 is CASSMAPTGYSNQPQHF. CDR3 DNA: TGTGCCAGTAGTATGGCCCCGACAGGGTATAGCAATCAGCCCCAGCATTTT.

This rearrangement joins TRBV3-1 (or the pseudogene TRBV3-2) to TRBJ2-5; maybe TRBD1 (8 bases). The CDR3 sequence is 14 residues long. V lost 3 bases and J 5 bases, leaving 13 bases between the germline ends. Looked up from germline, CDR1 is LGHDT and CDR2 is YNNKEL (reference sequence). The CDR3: CASSQNRGGETQYF. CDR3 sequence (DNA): TGTGCCAGCAGCCAGAACAGGGGGGGGGAGACCCAGTACTTC.

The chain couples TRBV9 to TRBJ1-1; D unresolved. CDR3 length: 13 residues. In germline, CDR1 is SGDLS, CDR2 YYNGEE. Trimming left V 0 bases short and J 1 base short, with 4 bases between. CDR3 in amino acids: CASSVGRNTEAFF. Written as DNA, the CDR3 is TGTGCCAGCAGCGTAGGGAGGAACACTGAAGCTTTCTTT.

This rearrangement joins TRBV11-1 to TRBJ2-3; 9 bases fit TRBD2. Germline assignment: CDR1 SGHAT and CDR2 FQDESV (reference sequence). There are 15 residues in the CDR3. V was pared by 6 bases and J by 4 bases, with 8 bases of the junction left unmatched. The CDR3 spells CASRGISGSPDTQYF. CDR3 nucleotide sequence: TGTGCCAGCAGGGGAATTAGCGGGAGCCCAGATACGCAGTATTTT.

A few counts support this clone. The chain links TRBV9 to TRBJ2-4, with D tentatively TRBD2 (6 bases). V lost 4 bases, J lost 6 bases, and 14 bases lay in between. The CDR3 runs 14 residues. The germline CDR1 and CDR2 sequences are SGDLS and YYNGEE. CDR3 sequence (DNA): TGTGCCAGCAGCCCCCAAGTGGGGGGAAACATTCAGTACTTC. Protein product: CASSPQVGGNIQYF.

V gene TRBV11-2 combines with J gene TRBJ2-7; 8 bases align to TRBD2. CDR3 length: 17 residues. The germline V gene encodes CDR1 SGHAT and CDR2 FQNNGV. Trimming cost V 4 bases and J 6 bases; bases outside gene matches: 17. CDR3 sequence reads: CASSSRGERGTFGEQYF. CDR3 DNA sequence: TGTGCCAGCAGCTCTAGGGGGGAGCGGGGGACGTTTGGCGAGCAGTACTTC.